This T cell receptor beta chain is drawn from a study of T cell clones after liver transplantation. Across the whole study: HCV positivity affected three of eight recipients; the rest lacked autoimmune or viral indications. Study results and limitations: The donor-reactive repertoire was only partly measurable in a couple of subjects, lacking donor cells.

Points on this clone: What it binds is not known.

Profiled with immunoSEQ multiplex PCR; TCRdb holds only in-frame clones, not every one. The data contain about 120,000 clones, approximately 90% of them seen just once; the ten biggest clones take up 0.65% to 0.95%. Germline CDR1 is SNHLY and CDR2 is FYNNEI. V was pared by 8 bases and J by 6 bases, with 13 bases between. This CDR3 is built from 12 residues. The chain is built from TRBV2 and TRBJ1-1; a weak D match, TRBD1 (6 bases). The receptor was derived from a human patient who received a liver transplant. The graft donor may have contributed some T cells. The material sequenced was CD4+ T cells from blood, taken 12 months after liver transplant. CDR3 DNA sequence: TGTGCCAGCGAGGGGGAATTGGCTGAAGCTTTCTTT. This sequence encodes CASEGELAEAFF.